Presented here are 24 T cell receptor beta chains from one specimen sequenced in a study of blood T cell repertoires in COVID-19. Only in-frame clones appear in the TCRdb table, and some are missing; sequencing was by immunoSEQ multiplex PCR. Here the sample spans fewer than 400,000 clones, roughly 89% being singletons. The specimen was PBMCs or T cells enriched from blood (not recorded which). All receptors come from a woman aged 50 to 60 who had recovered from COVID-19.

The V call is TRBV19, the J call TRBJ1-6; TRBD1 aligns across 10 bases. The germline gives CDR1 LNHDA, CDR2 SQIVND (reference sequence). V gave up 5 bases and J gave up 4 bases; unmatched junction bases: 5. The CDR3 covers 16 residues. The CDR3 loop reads CASSVGQGIYNSPLHF. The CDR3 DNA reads TGTGCCAGTAGTGTGGGACAGGGGATATATAATTCACCCCTCCACTTT. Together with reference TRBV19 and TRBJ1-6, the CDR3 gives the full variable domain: DGGITQSPKYLFRKEGQNVTLSCEQNLNHDAMYWYRQDPGQGLRLIYYSQIVNDFQKGDIAEGYSVSREKKESFPLTVTSAQKNPTAFYLCASSVGQGIYNSPLHFGNGTRLTVT.

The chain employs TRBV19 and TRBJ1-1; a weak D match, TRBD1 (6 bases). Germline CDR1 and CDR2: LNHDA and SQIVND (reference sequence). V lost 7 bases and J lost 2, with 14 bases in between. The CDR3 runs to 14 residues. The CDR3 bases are TGTGCCAGTAAACCCCCAGGGGCAAACACTGAAGCTTTCTTT. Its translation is CASKPPGANTEAFF.

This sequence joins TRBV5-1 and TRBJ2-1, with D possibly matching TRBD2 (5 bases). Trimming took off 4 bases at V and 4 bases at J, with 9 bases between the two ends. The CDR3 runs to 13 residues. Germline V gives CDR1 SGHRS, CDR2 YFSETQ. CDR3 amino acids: CASSLGSYNEQFF. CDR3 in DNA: TGCGCCAGCAGCCTGGGGAGTTACAATGAGCAGTTCTTC.

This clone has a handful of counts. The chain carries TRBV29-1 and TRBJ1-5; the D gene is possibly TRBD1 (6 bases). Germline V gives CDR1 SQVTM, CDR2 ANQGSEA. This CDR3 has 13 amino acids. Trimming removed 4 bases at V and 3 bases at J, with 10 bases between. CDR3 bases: TGCAGCGTTGTTCCAGGGGTCAATCAGCCCCAGCATTTT. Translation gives CSVVPGVNQPQHF. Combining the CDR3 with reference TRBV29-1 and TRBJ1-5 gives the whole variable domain SAVISQKPSRDICQRGTSLTIQCQVDSQVTMMFWYRQQPGQSLTLIATANQGSEATYESGFVIDKFPISRPNLTFSTLTVSNMSPEDSSIYLCSVVPGVNQPQHFGDGTRLSIL.

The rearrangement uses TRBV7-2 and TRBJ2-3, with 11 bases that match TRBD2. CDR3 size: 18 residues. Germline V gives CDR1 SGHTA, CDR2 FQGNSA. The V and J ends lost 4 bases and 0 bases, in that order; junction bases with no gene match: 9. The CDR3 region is CASSYLSGGATSTDTQYF. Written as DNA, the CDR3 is TGTGCCAGCAGCTACCTTAGCGGGGGGGCAACTAGCACAGATACGCAGTATTTT.

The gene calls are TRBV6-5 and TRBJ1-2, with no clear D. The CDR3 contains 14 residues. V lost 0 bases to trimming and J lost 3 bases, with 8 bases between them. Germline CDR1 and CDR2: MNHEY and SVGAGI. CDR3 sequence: CASSYSGQYYGYTF. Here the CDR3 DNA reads TGTGCCAGCAGTTACTCTGGGCAGTACTATGGCTACACCTTC.

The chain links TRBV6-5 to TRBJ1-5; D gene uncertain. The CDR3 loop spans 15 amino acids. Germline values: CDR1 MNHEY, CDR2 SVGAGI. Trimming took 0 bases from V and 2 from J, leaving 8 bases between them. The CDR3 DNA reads TGTGCCAGCAGTTACTCCGCCCCAGGCAATCAGCCCCAGCATTTT. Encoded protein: CASSYSAPGNQPQHF.

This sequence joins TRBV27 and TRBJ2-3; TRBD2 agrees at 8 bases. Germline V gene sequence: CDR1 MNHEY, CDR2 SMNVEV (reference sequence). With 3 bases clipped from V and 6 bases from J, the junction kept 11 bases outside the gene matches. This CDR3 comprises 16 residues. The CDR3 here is CASSFYRGGDRDTQYF. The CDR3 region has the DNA TGTGCCAGCAGTTTTTATCGGGGGGGCGACCGGGATACGCAGTATTTT.

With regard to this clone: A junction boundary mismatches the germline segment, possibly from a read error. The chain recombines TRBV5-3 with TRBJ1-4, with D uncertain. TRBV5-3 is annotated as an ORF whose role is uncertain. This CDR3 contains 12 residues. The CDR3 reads CARSDLQGKDCF. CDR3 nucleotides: TGTGCCAGAAGCGATCTTCAAGGGAAGGACTGTTTT.

As DNA, the CDR3 is TGTGCCAGCAGCGAGACGGACAGGACTAATTCACCCCTCCACTTT. Translated, it gives CASSETDRTNSPLHF. The J gene is TRBJ1-6, the V gene TRBV9; 7 bases fit TRBD1. V shed 3 bases, J shed 6 bases, and the junction held 6 bases outside the gene matches. This CDR3 comprises 15 residues. Germline CDR1 reads SGDLS; CDR2 reads YYNGEE.

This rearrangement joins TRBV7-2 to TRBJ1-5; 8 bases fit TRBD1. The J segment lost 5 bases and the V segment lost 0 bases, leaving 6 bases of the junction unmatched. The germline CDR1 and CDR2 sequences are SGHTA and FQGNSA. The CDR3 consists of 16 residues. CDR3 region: CASSLARWGQDQPQHF. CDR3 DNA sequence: TGTGCCAGCAGCTTAGCGCGTTGGGGACAGGATCAGCCCCAGCATTTT.

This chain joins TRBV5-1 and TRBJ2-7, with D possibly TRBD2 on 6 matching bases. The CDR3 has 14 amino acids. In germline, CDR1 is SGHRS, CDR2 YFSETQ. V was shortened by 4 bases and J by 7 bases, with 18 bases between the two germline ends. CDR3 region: CASSKGRDLDEQYF. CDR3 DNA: TGCGCCAGCAGCAAGGGACGGGACTTGGATGAGCAGTACTTC.

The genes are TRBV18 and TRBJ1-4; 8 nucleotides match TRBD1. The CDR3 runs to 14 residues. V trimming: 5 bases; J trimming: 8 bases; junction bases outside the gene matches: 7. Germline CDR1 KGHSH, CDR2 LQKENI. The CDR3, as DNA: TGTGCCAGCTCATCAGGGGGCGCGAGGGAAAAACTGTTTTTT. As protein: CASSSGGAREKLFF.

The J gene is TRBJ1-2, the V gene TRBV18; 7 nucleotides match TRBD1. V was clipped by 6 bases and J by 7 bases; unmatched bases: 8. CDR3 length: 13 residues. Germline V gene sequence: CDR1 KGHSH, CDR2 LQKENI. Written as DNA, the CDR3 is TGTGCCAGCTCCCGTGACAGGGATTCTGGCTACACCTTC. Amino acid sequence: CASSRDRDSGYTF.

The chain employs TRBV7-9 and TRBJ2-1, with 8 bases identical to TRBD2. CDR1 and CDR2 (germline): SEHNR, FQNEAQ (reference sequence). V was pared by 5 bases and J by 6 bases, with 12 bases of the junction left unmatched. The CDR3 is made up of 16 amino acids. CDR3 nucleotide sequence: TGTGCCAGCAGCCCCCGATGGCGGGGGGAATCCAATGAGCAGTTCTTC. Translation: CASSPRWRGESNEQFF.

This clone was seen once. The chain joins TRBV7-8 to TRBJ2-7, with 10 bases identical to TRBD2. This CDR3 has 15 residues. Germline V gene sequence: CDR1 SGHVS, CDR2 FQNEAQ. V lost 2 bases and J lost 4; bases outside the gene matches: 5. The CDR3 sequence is CASSLILAGEYEQYF. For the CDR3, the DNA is TGTGCCAGCAGCTTAATTCTAGCGGGGGAATACGAGCAGTACTTC. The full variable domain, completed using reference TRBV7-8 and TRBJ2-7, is GAGVSQSPRYKVAKRGQDVALRCDPISGHVSLFWYQQALGQGPEFLTYFQNEAQLDKSGLPSDRFFAERPEGSVSTLKIQRTQQEDSAVYLCASSLILAGEYEQYFGPGTRLTVT.

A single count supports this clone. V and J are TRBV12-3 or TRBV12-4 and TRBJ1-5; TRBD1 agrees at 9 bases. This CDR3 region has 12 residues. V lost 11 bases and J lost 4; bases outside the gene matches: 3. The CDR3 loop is CAGGTGNQPQHF. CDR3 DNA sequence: TGTGCCGGCGGGACAGGGAATCAGCCCCAGCATTTT.

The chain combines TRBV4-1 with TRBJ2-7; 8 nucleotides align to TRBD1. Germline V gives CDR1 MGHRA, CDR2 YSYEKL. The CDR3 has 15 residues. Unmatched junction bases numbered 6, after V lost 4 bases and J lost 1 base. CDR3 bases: TGCGCCAGCAGCCTAGAGGACAGGGTGTCCTACGAGCAGTACTTC. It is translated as CASSLEDRVSYEQYF.

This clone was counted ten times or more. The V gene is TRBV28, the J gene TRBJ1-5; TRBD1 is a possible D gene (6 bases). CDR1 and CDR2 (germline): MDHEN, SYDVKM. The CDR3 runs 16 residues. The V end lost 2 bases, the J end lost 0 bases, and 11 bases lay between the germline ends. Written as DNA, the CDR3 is TGTGCCAGCAGTTTAATGGGGGCTAATAGCAATCAGCCCCAGCATTTT. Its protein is CASSLMGANSNQPQHF. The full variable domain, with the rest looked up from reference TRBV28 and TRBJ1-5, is DVKVTQSSRYLVKRTGEKVFLECVQDMDHENMFWYRQDPGLGLRLIYFSYDVKMKEKGDIPEGYSVSREKKERFSLILESASTNQTSMYLCASSLMGANSNQPQHFGDGTRLSIL.

CDR3 sequence (DNA): TGTGCCAGCAGCTTAGGGGACAGGGACAACTATGGCTACACCTTC. Amino acids: CASSLGDRDNYGYTF. This chain joins TRBV7-9 and TRBJ1-2; 9 bases match TRBD1. The CDR3 length is 15 residues. V shed 1 base, J shed 2 bases, and the junction held 2 bases outside the gene matches. Looked up from germline, CDR1 is SEHNR and CDR2 is FQNEAQ (reference sequence). Together with reference TRBV7-9 and TRBJ1-2, the CDR3 gives the full variable domain: DTGVSQNPRHKITKRGQNVTFRCDPISEHNRLYWYRQTLGQGPEFLTYFQNEAQLEKSRLLSDRFSAERPKGSFSTLEIQRTEQGDSAMYLCASSLGDRDNYGYTFGSGTRLTVV.

CDR3 residues: CASSHTPNTEAFF. Here the CDR3 DNA reads TGTGCCAGCAGCCACACACCGAACACTGAAGCTTTCTTT. The chain recombines TRBV6-5 with TRBJ1-1; no definite D call. The CDR3 has 13 amino acids. Germline CDR1 and CDR2: MNHEY and SVGAGI. V was pared by 6 bases and J by 1 base, with 9 bases between.

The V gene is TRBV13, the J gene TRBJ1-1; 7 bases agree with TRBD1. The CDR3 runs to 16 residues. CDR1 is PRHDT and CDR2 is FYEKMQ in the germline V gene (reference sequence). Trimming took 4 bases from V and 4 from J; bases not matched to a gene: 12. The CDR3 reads CASSSTYDREVTEAFF. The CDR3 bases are TGTGCCAGCAGCTCCACCTATGACAGGGAGGTCACTGAAGCTTTCTTT.

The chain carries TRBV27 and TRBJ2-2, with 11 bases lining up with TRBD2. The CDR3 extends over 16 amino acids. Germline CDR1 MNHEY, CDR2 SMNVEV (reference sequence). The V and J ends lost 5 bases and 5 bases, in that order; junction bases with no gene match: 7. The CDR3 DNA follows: TGTGCCAGCAGTGTAGCGGGGGGGCCGATAACCGGGGAGCTGTTTTTT. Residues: CASSVAGGPITGELFF.

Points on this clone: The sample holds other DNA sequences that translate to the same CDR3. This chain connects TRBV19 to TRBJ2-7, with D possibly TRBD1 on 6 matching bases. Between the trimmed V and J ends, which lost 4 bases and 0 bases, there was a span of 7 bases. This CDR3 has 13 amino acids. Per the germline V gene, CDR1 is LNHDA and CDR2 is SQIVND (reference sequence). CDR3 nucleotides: TGTGCCAGTAGTAAACAGGGCTCCTACGAGCAGTACTTC. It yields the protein CASSKQGSYEQYF.